The present entry profiles one TCR beta chain with its context. The sample originates from a study of blood T cell repertoires in COVID-19. Repertoires were generated with immunoSEQ multiplex PCR, while TCRdb's copy carries only in-frame clones and drops some. The profile covers over 200,000 clones, with roughly 90% appearing a single time and around 6.9% taken by the ten largest. Germline-derived CDR1 and CDR2 are SGHRS and YFSETQ. V lost 2 bases, J lost 5 bases, and 17 bases lay in between. The length of the CDR3 is 16 residues. Sequences were obtained from peripheral blood. The sequence came from a man in his sixties who had recovered from COVID-19. V and J are TRBV5-1 and TRBJ2-1, with a possible D match to TRBD1 (6 bases). CDR3 sequence (DNA): TGCGCCAGCAGCTTTACGCATAGGGGGACGGACAATGAGCAGTTCTTC. It encodes CASSFTHRGTDNEQFF.